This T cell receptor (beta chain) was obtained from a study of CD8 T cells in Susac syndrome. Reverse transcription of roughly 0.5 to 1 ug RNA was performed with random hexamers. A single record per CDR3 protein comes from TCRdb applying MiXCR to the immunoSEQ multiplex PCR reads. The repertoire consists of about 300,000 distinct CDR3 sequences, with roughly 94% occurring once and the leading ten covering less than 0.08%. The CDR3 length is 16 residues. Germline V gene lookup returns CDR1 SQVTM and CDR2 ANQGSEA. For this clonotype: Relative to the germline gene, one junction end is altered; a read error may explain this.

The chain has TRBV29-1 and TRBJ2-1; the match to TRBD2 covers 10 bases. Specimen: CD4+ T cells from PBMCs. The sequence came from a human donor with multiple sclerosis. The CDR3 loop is CSVEGLAGGLHNEQFF. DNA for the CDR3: TGCAGCGTGGAAGGGTTAGCGGGGGGCCTACACAATGAGCAGTTCTTC.